This T cell receptor (beta chain) was recorded in a study of monozygotic twins with inflammatory bowel disease (dated by TCRdb to between 2018 and 2021). Concerning the study at large: In total, around 30 monozygotic twin pairs made up the full study: 19 Danish pairs, all IBD-discordant, plus nine German pairs, of which four were IBD-concordant and five were IBD-discordant. The search for disease-associated traits relied mainly on comparing, within discordant pairs, IBD patients with their genetically identical healthy co-twins. Each individual had, on average, about 151 000 unique TCRalpha sequences and 181 000 unique TCRbeta sequences available for analysis.

CDR3 length: 14 amino acids, cysteine to phenylalanine. Only the protein is available. CDR1 and CDR2 are drawn from the germline V gene (reference sequence): DFQATT, SNEGSKA. A 2.5 ml peripheral blood sample was drawn into PAXgene tubes per donor and stored at -80°C. Without any T cell sorting, total RNA was extracted from whole blood using the PAXgene blood miRNA kit on an automated QIAcube. Peripheral blood from monozygotic twin pairs who were concordant or discordant for inflammatory bowel disease underwent deep TCRalpha and TCRbeta repertoire profiling using unique molecular barcoding. For every twin pair, smoking habits were documented, and each individual was categorised as a current, former or never smoker. As for this clonotype: The antigen it recognizes is unknown.

Library construction relied on 5' RACE. Each TCR library was prepared from about 4,000 ng of total RNA. For each sample, cDNA synthesis with SMARTScribe reverse transcriptase was split into eight separate reactions. During cDNA synthesis, template switching introduced unique molecular identifiers that contained a 6-nucleotide sample barcode. Two nested PCRs of about 15 and 9 cycles amplified the TCRalpha and TCRbeta cDNA, and bead purification followed each PCR. Before amplification, the cDNA was treated with uracil DNA-glycosylase and purified using the QIAquick PCR purification kit. The second PCR was the step at which Illumina TruSeq-compatible adapters and sample-specific barcodes were added. TapeStation and Qubit were used to check library quality and concentration, and about 4.5 ng of each library was pooled. The pooled libraries were sequenced with 2 x 100 bp reads and custom sequencing primers on an Illumina HiSeq2500 single-index Rapid Run. As for the authors' bioinformatics: MiGEC version 1.2.6 was used for UMI-based consensus assembly to correct PCR and sequencing errors. MiXCR version 2.1.1 handled V(D)J alignment, clonotype assembly and CDR3 extraction. Normalisation of gene usage, clonotype sharing and MAIT/NKT TCR abundance was achieved by analysing the top 1000, 10 000 and 20 000 clonotypes per sample. After downsampling to 27 000 UMIs, diversity was calculated as the inverse Simpson index using the vegan R package. Paired Mann-Whitney U tests were applied to discordant twin pairs, and Benjamini-Hochberg correction was used for multiple testing. After reprocessing by TCRdb, each CDR3 protein sequence is one entry, and no DNA is given. Here the V and J calls rest on TCRdb's processing, not on the authors' analysis. The sample's table covers 330,000 or so distinct CDR3 sequences. Around 2% of the sample rests with the top ten.

General findings and caveats noted by the study authors: No difference in repertoire similarity was observed between concordant and discordant twins, possibly owing to limited statistical power. A decrease in TCRbeta repertoire diversity, as measured by inverse Simpson index, was observed in IBD patients compared with their healthy co-twins. The results gave no support for a single strong signal or clonotype linked to IBD. Because patients received different immunosuppressive treatments, the repertoires may have picked up extra background noise and variability between individuals. The analysis was unable to tell different T cell subtypes apart. IBD patients shared fewer clonotypes with other individuals than healthy twins did, most markedly in patients showing signs of disease activity.

Sequencing used blood. Here the chain combines TRBV20-1 and TRBJ2-2. This receptor was obtained from a human donor with ulcerative colitis or Crohn's disease, or a healthy co-twin of an affected twin (not recorded which). The CDR3 protein: CSARGLLETGELFF.